This is a list of T cell receptor beta chains from one sample in a study of identical twins. TCRdb reprocessed the 5' RACE reads via MiXCR and lists one record per CDR3 protein. The sample lists some 190,000 distinct CDR3 sequences; 15% were seen once. The same specimen was also included in a second study, on T cells expressing NK-cell markers.

Specimen: CD8+ T cells sorted from blood. These receptors originate from a woman aged 18-35 years in good health. The CDR3 runs from the conserved cysteine through the conserved F or W. Each record gives: CDR3 protein, CDR3 DNA, V gene, J gene, clone size, D gene, CDR3 length. D genes are given only for firm matches. Clone size is stated in some rows and not others, as once, few, many or a class when expanded.

cdr3_aa: CASTPRLAGALRDEQFF
cdr3_nt: TGCGCCAGCACCCCGAGACTAGCGGGGGCCTTAAGAGATGAGCAGTTCTTC
v_call: TRBV5-1
j_call: TRBJ2-1
clone_size: many
d_call: TRBD2
cdr3_length: 17

cdr3_aa: CASSLRGQETQYF
cdr3_nt: TGTGCCAGCAGTTTACGGGGCCAGGAGACCCAGTACTTC
v_call: TRBV12-3/TRBV12-4
j_call: TRBJ2-5
clone_size: few
d_call: NA
cdr3_length: 13

cdr3_aa: CATSDQDGRNEQFF
cdr3_nt: TGTGCCACCAGTGATCAAGACGGACGGAATGAGCAGTTCTTC
v_call: TRBV24-1
j_call: TRBJ2-1
clone_size: NA
d_call: NA
cdr3_length: 14

cdr3_aa: CASSPGGTGNTGELFF
cdr3_nt: TGCGCCAGCAGCCCTGGTGGGACGGGGAACACCGGGGAGCTGTTTTTT
v_call: TRBV5-1
j_call: TRBJ2-2
clone_size: NA
d_call: NA
cdr3_length: 16

cdr3_aa: CASSFLAGYNEQFF
cdr3_nt: TGTGCCAGCAGCTTTCTAGCGGGATACAATGAGCAGTTCTTC
v_call: TRBV7-8
j_call: TRBJ2-1
clone_size: many
d_call: TRBD2
cdr3_length: 14

cdr3_aa: CASSDRGDEKLFF
cdr3_nt: TGTGCCAGCAGCGACAGGGGGGATGAAAAACTGTTTTTT
v_call: TRBV6-1
j_call: TRBJ1-4
clone_size: NA
d_call: TRBD1
cdr3_length: 13

cdr3_aa: CASSQLHGTGYEQYF
cdr3_nt: TGCGCCAGCAGCCAACTCCACGGGACAGGATACGAGCAGTACTTC
v_call: TRBV4-1
j_call: TRBJ2-7
clone_size: few
d_call: TRBD1
cdr3_length: 15

cdr3_aa: CASSAGDRVTDTQYF
cdr3_nt: TGTGCCAGCAGCGCGGGGGACAGGGTGACAGATACGCAGTATTTT
v_call: TRBV9
j_call: TRBJ2-3
clone_size: NA
d_call: TRBD1
cdr3_length: 15

cdr3_aa: CASSGGRGYEQYF
cdr3_nt: TGTGCCAGCAGTGGGGGCAGGGGTTACGAGCAGTACTTC
v_call: TRBV2
j_call: TRBJ2-7
clone_size: NA
d_call: NA
cdr3_length: 13

cdr3_aa: CASRLRGAYEKLFF
cdr3_nt: TGTGCCAGCAGGCTCAGGGGGGCCTATGAAAAACTGTTTTTT
v_call: TRBV12-3/TRBV12-4
j_call: TRBJ1-4
clone_size: NA
d_call: TRBD1
cdr3_length: 14

cdr3_aa: CASSYGQLYEQYF
cdr3_nt: TGTGCCAGCAGTTACGGACAGCTCTACGAGCAGTACTTC
v_call: TRBV27
j_call: TRBJ2-7
clone_size: NA
d_call: NA
cdr3_length: 13

cdr3_aa: CASSLTTPPYEQYF
cdr3_nt: TGTGCCAGCAGCTTAACGACTCCCCCCTACGAGCAGTACTTC
v_call: TRBV7-9
j_call: TRBJ2-7
clone_size: few
d_call: NA
cdr3_length: 14

cdr3_aa: CSGGGLENTEAFF
cdr3_nt: TGCAGTGGAGGGGGCCTCGAGAACACTGAAGCTTTCTTT
v_call: TRBV20-1
j_call: TRBJ1-1
clone_size: few
d_call: TRBD1
cdr3_length: 13

cdr3_aa: CASKRGGTPGELFF
cdr3_nt: TGTGCTTCAAAGCGGGGGGGCACCCCCGGGGAGCTGTTTTTT
v_call: TRBV12-3/TRBV12-4
j_call: TRBJ2-2
clone_size: few
d_call: TRBD2
cdr3_length: 14

cdr3_aa: CASSLGSSGGISNYGYTF
cdr3_nt: TGTGCCAGCAGCCTAGGATCCTCAGGGGGCATAAGTAACTATGGCTACACCTTC
v_call: TRBV11-2
j_call: TRBJ1-2
clone_size: few
d_call: TRBD1
cdr3_length: 18

cdr3_aa: CASSFTTGFLGYTF
cdr3_nt: TGTGCCAGCAGTTTCACGACAGGTTTTCTAGGCTACACCTTC
v_call: TRBV27
j_call: TRBJ1-2
clone_size: NA
d_call: NA
cdr3_length: 14

cdr3_aa: CASRTLGTGKGYTF
cdr3_nt: TGTGCCAGCAGGACCCTTGGGACAGGGAAAGGCTACACCTTC
v_call: TRBV27
j_call: TRBJ1-2
clone_size: few
d_call: TRBD1
cdr3_length: 14

cdr3_aa: CAISESGPSGYNEQFF
cdr3_nt: TGTGCCATCAGTGAGTCGGGCCCTAGCGGGTACAATGAGCAGTTCTTC
v_call: TRBV10-3
j_call: TRBJ2-1
clone_size: NA
d_call: TRBD2
cdr3_length: 16

cdr3_aa: CASTDWLAGYEQYF
cdr3_nt: TGTGCCAGCACCGACTGGCTAGCGGGTTACGAGCAGTACTTC
v_call: TRBV6-2/TRBV6-3
j_call: TRBJ2-7
clone_size: few
d_call: TRBD2
cdr3_length: 14

cdr3_aa: CASSLEGITLNTEAFF
cdr3_nt: TGTGCCAGCAGCTTAGAGGGGATCACGTTGAACACTGAAGCTTTCTTT
v_call: TRBV7-8
j_call: TRBJ1-1
clone_size: few
d_call: NA
cdr3_length: 16

cdr3_aa: CASSQGGGPYEQYF
cdr3_nt: TGTGCCAGCAGCCAAGGCGGGGGGCCATACGAGCAGTACTTC
v_call: TRBV14
j_call: TRBJ2-7
clone_size: NA
d_call: TRBD2
cdr3_length: 14

cdr3_aa: CASSVREDTDTQYF
cdr3_nt: TGTGCCAGCAGCGTCCGGGAGGACACAGATACGCAGTATTTT
v_call: TRBV7-2
j_call: TRBJ2-3
clone_size: NA
d_call: TRBD2
cdr3_length: 14

cdr3_aa: CASSQTVASGSPNEQFF
cdr3_nt: TGTGCCAGCAGCCAAACGGTGGCTAGCGGGAGCCCCAATGAGCAGTTCTTC
v_call: TRBV5-6
j_call: TRBJ2-1
clone_size: NA
d_call: TRBD2
cdr3_length: 17

cdr3_aa: CSSGGQSTDTQYF
cdr3_nt: TGCAGCTCCGGGGGGCAGAGCACAGATACGCAGTATTTT
v_call: TRBV29-1
j_call: TRBJ2-3
clone_size: NA
d_call: NA
cdr3_length: 13

cdr3_aa: CASSHPSGGMAGELFF
cdr3_nt: TGTGCCAGCAGCCACCCTAGCGGGGGGATGGCCGGGGAGCTGTTTTTT
v_call: TRBV13
j_call: TRBJ2-2
clone_size: few
d_call: TRBD2
cdr3_length: 16

cdr3_aa: CASREIGSYEQYF
cdr3_nt: TGTGCCAGCAGAGAAATTGGTTCCTACGAGCAGTACTTC
v_call: TRBV27
j_call: TRBJ2-7
clone_size: few
d_call: NA
cdr3_length: 13